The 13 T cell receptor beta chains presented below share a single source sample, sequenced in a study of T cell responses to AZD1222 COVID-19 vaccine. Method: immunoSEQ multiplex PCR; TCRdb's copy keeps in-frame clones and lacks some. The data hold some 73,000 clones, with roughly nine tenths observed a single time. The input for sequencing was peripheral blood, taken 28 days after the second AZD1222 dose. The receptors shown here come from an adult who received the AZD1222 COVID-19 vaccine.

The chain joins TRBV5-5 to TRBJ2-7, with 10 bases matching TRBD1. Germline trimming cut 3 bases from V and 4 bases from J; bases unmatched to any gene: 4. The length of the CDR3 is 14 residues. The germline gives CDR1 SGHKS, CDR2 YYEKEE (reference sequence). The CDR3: CASSSQGQGYEQYF. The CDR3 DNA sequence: TGTGCCAGCAGCTCCCAGGGACAGGGGTACGAGCAGTACTTC. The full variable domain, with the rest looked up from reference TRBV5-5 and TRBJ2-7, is DAGVTQSPTHLIKTRGQQVTLRCSPISGHKSVSWYQQVLGQGPQFIFQYYEKEERGRGNFPDRFSARQFPNYSSELNVNALLLGDSALYLCASSSQGQGYEQYFGPGTRLTVT.

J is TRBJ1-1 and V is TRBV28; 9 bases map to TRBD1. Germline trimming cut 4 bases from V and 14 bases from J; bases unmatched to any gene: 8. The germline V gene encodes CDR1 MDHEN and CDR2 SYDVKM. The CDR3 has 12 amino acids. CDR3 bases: TGTGCCAGCAGTTGGGCTAGGGACAGGGCGTTCTTT. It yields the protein CASSWARDRAFF.

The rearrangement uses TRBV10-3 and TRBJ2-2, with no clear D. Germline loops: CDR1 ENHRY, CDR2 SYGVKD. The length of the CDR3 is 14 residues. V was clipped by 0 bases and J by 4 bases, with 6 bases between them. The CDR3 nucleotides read TGTGCCATCAGTGAGTCCCCTAGCACCGGGGAGCTGTTTTTT. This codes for CAISESPSTGELFF.

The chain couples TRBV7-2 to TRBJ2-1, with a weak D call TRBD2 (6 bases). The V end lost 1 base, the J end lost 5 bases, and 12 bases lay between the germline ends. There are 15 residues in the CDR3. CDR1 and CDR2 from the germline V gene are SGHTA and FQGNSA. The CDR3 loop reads CASSLGGDANNEQFF. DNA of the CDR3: TGTGCCAGCAGCTTAGGGGGGGACGCGAACAATGAGCAGTTCTTC.

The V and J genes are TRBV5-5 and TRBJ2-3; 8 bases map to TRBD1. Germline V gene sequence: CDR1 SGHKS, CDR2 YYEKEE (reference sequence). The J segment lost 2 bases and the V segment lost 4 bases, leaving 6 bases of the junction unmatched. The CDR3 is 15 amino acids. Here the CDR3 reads CASSPPDRATDTQYF. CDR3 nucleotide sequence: TGTGCCAGCAGCCCGCCGGACAGGGCCACAGATACGCAGTATTTT.

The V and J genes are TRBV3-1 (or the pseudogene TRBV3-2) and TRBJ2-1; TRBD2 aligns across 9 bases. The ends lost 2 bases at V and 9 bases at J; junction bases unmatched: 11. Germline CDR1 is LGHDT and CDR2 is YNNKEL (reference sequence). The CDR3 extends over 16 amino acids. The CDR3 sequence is CASSQNPAGGLSEQFF. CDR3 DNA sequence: TGTGCCAGCAGCCAAAACCCAGCGGGGGGCCTTAGTGAGCAGTTCTTC.

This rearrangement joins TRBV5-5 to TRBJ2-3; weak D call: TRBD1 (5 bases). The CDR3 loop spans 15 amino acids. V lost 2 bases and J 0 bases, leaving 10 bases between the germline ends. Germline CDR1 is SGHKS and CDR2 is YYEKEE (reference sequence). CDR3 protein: CASSLPRVSTDTQYF. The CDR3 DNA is TGTGCCAGCAGCTTACCCAGGGTTAGCACAGATACGCAGTATTTT.

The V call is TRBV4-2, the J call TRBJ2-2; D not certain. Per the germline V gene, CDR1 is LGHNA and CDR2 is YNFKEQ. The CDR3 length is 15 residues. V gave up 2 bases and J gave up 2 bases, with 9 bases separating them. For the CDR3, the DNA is TGTGCCAGCAGCCAAAGTAGCCCTAACACCGGGGAGCTGTTTTTT. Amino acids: CASSQSSPNTGELFF.

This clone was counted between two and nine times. The CDR3 DNA reads TGCGCCAGCAGCTTGGACGGGCCGAACACCGGGGAGCTGTTTTTT. Encoded protein: CASSLDGPNTGELFF. V and J are TRBV5-1 and TRBJ2-2; D gene unclear. V lost 0 bases to trimming and J lost 0 bases, with 6 bases between them. The CDR3 loop spans 15 amino acids. Germline V gene data show CDR1 as SGHRS and CDR2 as YFSETQ. Full variable domain (rest looked up from reference TRBV5-1 and TRBJ2-2): KAGVTQTPRYLIKTRGQQVTLSCSPISGHRSVSWYQQTPGQGLQFLFEYFSETQRNKGNFPGRFSGRQFSNSRSEMNVSTLELGDSALYLCASSLDGPNTGELFFGEGSRLTVL.

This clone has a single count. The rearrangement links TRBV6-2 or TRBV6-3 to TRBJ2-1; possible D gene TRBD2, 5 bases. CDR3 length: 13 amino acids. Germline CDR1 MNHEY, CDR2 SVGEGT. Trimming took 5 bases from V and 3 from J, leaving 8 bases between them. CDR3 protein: CASSVLVYNEQFF. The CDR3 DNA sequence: TGTGCCAGCAGTGTACTAGTCTACAATGAGCAGTTCTTC.

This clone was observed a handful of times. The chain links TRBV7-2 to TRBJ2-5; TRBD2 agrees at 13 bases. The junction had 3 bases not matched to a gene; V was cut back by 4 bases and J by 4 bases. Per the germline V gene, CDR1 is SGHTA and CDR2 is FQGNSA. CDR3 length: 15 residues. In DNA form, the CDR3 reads TGTGCCAGCAGCTCCGGGACTAGCGGGGTAGAGACCCAGTACTTC. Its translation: CASSSGTSGVETQYF.

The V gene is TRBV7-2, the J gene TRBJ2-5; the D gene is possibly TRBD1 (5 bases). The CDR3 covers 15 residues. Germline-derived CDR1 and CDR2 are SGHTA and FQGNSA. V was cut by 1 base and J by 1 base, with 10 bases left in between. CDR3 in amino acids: CASSLVSRAQETQYF. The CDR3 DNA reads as TGTGCCAGCAGCTTAGTCAGCAGGGCCCAAGAGACCCAGTACTTC.

Here the CDR3 reads CASRPTGSSTDTQYF. CDR3 nucleotides: TGTGCCAGCAGACCGACGGGTTCTAGCACAGATACGCAGTATTTT. The chain carries TRBV6-5 and TRBJ2-3; D is uncertain. The V end lost 6 bases, the J end lost 0 bases, and 13 bases lay between the germline ends. CDR3 length equals 15 residues. Germline assignment: CDR1 MNHEY and CDR2 SVGAGI.